The clone carrying this T cell receptor (beta chain) was observed a few times. The CDR3 spans 15 residues. Trimming shortened V by 4 bases and J by 6 bases, and 19 bases separated the two germline ends. Germline V gene data show CDR1 as SGHRS and CDR2 as YFSETQ. These data are taken from a study of response to subunit inactivated influenza vaccine. TCRdb re-called the RT-PCR reads with MiXCR, one entry per CDR3 protein. Here the sample spans about 540,000 distinct CDR3 sequences, under 30% being singletons. These data also featured in a second study, about T cells expressing NK-cell markers. That study adds: Scientists made TCR beta cDNA using 5'RACE template switching with UMIs.

The genes are TRBV5-1 and TRBJ1-2; TRBD1 is a possible D gene (5 bases). The starting material was CD4+ T cells sorted from PBMCs, obtained 12 days after vaccination. This clonotype was sampled from a man aged 45-60 years who received an inactivated influenza vaccine. DNA for the CDR3: TGCGCCAGCAGCCCCGTTGGGGGGAATGTTAATGGCTACACCTTC. This gives the protein CASSPVGGNVNGYTF.